Sequencing of this T cell receptor (beta chain) was carried out in a study of blood T cell repertoires in COVID-19. How the authors handled the data: Estimated nucleated cell counts came from reference gene primer amplification. The table came from immunoSEQ multiplex PCR; TCRdb's copy has only in-frame clones and leaves some out. The V and J calls and clone size are taken from that table; D and trimming were inferred from the DNA. The sample shows 540,000 or so clones, around 90% of them seen only once. The V gene's germline CDR1 is SQVTM and CDR2 ANQGSEA. This CDR3 has 11 residues. The ends were cut back, 7 bases at V and 5 bases at J, with 11 bases in the middle.

The sequence derives from a woman aged 45 to 65 with COVID-19, enrolled during active disease. This rearrangement joins TRBV29-1 to TRBJ1-1; D is undetermined. The specimen sequenced was peripheral blood. The CDR3 coding sequence is TGCAGCGCCCTGAGTGGTACTGAAGCTTTCTTT. It codes for CSALSGTEAFF. The whole variable domain, remainder taken from reference TRBV29-1 and TRBJ1-1, is SAVISQKPSRDICQRGTSLTIQCQVDSQVTMMFWYRQQPGQSLTLIATANQGSEATYESGFVIDKFPISRPNLTFSTLTVSNMSPEDSSIYLCSALSGTEAFFGQGTRLTVV.